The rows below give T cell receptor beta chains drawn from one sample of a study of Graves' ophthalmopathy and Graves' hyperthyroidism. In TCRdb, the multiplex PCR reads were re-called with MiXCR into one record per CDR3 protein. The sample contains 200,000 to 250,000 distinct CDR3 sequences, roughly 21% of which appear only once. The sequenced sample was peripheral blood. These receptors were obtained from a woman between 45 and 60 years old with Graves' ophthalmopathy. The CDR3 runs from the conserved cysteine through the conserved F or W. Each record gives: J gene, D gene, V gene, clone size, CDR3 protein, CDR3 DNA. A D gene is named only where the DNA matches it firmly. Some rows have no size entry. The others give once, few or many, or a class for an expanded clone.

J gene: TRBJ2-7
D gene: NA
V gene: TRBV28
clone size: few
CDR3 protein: CASRHQTRGRDNYEQYF
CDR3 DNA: TGTGCCAGCAGGCACCAGACCAGGGGGAGGGATAACTACGAGCAGTACTTC

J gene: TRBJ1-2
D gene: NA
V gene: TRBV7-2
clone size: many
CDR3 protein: CASSFGQRYGYTF
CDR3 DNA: TGTGCCAGCAGCTTCGGCCAGAGGTATGGCTACACCTTC

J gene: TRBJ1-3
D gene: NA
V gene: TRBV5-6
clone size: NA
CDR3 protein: CASSPRASGNTIYF
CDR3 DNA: TGTGCCAGCAGCCCTCGCGCAAGTGGAAACACCATATATTTT

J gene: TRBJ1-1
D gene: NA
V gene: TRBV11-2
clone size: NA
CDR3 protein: CASSSWVGAATEAFF
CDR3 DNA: TGTGCCAGCAGCTCTTGGGTGGGGGCGGCCACTGAAGCTTTCTTT

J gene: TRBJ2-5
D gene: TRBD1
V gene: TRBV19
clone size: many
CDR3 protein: CASSEQGAVETQYF
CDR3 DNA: TGTGCCAGTAGTGAGCAGGGGGCAGTTGAGACCCAGTACTTC

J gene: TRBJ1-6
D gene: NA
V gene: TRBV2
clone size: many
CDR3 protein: CASSPQGRDSPLHF
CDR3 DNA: TGTGCCAGCAGTCCACAGGGAAGGGATTCACCCCTCCACTTT

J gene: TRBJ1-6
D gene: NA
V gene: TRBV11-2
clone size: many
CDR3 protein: CASSAARGLNSPLHF
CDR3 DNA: TGTGCCAGCAGCGCGGCGCGGGGTTTAAATTCACCCCTCCACTTT

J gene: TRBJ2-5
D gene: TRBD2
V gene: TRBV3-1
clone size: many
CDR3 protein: CASSQGGRGETQYF
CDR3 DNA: TGTGCCAGCAGCCAAGGCGGGAGGGGGGAGACCCAGTACTTC

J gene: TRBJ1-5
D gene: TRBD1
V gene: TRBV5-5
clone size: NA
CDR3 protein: CASSFTGANNQPQHF
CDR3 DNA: TGTGCCAGCAGCTTTACAGGGGCCAACAATCAGCCCCAGCATTTT

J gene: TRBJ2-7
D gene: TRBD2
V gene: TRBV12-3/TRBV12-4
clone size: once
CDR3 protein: CASSSSGSMHEQYF
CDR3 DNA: TGTGCCAGCAGTTCTAGCGGGAGCATGCACGAGCAGTACTTC

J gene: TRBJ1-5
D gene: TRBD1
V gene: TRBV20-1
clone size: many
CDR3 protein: CSATRDRDQPQHF
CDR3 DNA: TGCAGTGCTACGAGGGACAGGGATCAGCCCCAGCATTTT

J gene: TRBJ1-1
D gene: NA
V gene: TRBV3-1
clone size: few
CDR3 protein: CASSPRGPDTEAFF
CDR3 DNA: TGTGCCAGCAGCCCCAGGGGTCCCGACACTGAAGCTTTCTTT

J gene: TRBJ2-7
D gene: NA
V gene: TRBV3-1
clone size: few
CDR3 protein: CASSSLDTYEQYF
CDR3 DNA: TGTGCCAGCAGCTCCCTCGACACCTACGAGCAGTACTTC

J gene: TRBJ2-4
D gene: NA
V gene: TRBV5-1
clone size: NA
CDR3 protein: CASSEHRAAGGNIQYF
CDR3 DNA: TGCGCCAGCAGCGAACACAGGGCGGCCGGGGGAAACATTCAGTACTTC

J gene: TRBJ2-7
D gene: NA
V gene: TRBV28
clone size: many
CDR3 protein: CASSTGRWENLGHEQYF
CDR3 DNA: TGTGCCAGCAGTACCGGAAGGTGGGAGAACTTAGGCCACGAGCAGTACTTC

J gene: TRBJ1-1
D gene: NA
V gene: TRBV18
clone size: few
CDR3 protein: CATSDGLNTEAFF
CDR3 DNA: TGTGCCACCTCCGACGGGTTGAACACTGAAGCTTTCTTT

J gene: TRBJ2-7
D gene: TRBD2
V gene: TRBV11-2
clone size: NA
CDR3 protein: CASSLSVAGGVEQYF
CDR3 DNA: TGTGCCAGCAGCTTATCGGTAGCGGGAGGGGTCGAGCAGTACTTC

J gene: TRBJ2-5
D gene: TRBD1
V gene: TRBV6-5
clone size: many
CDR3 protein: CASRQGSRETQYF
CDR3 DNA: TGTGCCAGCAGACAGGGGTCGCGGGAGACCCAGTACTTC

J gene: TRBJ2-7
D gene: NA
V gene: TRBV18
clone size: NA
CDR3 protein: CASSSSRGGYEQYF
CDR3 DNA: TGTGCCAGCTCATCGTCCCGGGGAGGCTACGAGCAGTACTTC

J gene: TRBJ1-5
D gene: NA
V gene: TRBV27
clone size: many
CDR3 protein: CASSPDGVISPQHF
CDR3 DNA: TGTGCCAGCAGTCCAGACGGCGTGATCAGCCCCCAGCATTTT

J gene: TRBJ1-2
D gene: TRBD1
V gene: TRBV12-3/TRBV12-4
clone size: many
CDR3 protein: CASSLRQGKENGYTF
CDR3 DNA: TGTGCCAGCAGTCTCCGACAGGGGAAAGAGAATGGCTACACCTTC

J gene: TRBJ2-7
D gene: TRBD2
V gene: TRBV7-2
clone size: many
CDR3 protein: CASSFLGRVDEQYF
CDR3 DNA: TGTGCCAGCAGCTTTCTAGGGAGGGTCGACGAGCAGTACTTC

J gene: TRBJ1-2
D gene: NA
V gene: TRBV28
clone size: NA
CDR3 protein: CASSLIGGNYGYTF
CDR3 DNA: TGTGCCAGCAGTTTGATCGGTGGTAACTATGGCTACACCTTC

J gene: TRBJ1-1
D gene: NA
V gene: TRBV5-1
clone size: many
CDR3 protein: CASRQLVGEGTEAFF
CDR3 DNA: TGCGCCAGCAGGCAGTTGGTGGGGGAAGGCACTGAAGCTTTCTTT

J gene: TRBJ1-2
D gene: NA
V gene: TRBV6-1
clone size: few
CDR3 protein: CASSMTPLGGYTF
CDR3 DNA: TGTGCCAGCAGTATGACCCCTCTGGGTGGCTACACCTTC

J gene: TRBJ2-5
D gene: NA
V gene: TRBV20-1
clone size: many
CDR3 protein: CSARSTGHNKETQYF
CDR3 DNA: TGCAGTGCTAGATCGACGGGACACAATAAAGAGACCCAGTACTTC

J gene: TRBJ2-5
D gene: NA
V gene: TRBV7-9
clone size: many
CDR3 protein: CASSLAGMETQYF
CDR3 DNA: TGCGCCAGCAGCTTGGCAGGGATGGAGACCCAGTACTTC

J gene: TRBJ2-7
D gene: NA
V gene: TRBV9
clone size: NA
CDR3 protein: CASTPGLAGEDSEQYF
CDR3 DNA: TGTGCCAGCACCCCAGGGCTAGCCGGCGAGGATTCCGAGCAGTACTTC

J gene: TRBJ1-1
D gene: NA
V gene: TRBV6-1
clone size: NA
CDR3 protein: CVSSGGQANTEAFF
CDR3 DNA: TGTGTCAGCAGTGGCGGACAAGCCAACACTGAAGCTTTCTTT

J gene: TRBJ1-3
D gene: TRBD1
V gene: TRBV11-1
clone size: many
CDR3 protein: CASSSEDRASGNTIYF
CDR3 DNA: TGTGCCAGCAGCTCCGAAGACAGGGCCTCTGGAAACACCATATATTTT

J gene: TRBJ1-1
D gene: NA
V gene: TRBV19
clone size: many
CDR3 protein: CASSIRGSRTEAFF
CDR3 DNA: TGTGCCAGTAGTATCCGGGGCTCAAGGACTGAAGCTTTCTTT

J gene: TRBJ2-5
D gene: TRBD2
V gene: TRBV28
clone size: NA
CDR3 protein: CASSPGTRDQETQYF
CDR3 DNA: TGTGCCAGCAGTCCCGGGACTAGAGATCAAGAGACCCAGTACTTC

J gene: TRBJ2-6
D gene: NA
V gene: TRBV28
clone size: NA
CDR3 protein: CASSLGYGANVLTF
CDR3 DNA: TGTGCCAGCAGTTTGGGATACGGGGCCAACGTCCTGACTTTC

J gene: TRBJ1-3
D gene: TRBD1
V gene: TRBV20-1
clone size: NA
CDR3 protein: CSARSPGQGYTIYF
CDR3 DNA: TGCAGTGCTAGATCACCGGGACAGGGATACACCATATATTTT

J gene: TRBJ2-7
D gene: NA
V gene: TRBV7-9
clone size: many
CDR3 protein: CASSDPGQPYEQYF
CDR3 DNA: TGTGCCAGCAGCGATCCCGGACAGCCCTACGAGCAGTACTTC

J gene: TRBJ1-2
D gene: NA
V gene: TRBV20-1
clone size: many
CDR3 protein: CSASPITGRRGYTF
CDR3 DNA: TGCAGTGCTTCCCCAATAACAGGGAGGAGGGGCTACACCTTC

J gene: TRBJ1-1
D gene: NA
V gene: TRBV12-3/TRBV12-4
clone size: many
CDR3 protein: CASSLSQGYAFF
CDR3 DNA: TGTGCCAGCAGTTTATCCCAGGGGTATGCTTTCTTT

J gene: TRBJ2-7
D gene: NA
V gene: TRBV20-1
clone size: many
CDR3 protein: CSAQEGSSYEQYF
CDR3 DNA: TGCAGTGCGCAGGAGGGAAGCTCCTACGAGCAGTACTTC

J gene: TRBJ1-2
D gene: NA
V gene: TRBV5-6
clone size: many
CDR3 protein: CASSLWTRLGNYGYTF
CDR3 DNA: TGTGCCAGCAGCTTGTGGACGCGGTTGGGAAACTATGGCTACACCTTC

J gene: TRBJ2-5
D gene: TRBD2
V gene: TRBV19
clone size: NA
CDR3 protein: CASSPGTSGGQETQYF
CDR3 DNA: TGTGCCAGTAGTCCAGGGACTAGCGGGGGCCAAGAGACCCAGTACTTC

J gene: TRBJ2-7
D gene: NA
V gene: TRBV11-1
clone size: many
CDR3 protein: CASSLSPTRAYEQYF
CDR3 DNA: TGTGCCAGCAGCTTATCCCCAACTAGAGCCTACGAGCAGTACTTC

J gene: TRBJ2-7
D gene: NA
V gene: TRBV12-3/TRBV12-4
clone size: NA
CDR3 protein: CASSLLALGSSYEQYF
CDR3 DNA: TGTGCCAGCAGTTTACTAGCTTTGGGGAGCTCCTACGAGCAGTACTTC